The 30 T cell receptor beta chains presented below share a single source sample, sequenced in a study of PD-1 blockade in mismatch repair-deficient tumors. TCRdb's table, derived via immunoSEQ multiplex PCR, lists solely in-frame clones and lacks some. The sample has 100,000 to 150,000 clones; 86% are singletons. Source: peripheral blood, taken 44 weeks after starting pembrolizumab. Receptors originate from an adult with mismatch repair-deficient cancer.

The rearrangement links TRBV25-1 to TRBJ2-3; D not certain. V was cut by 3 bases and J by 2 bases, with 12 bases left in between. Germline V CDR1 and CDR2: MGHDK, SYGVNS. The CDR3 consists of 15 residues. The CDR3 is CASSETGSYTDTQYF. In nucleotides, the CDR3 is TGTGCCAGCAGTGAGACGGGCAGCTACACAGATACGCAGTATTTT.

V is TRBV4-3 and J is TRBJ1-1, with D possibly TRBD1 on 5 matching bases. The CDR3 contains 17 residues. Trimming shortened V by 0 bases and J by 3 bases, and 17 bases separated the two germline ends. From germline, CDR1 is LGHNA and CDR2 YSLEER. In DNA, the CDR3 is TGCGCCAGCAGCCAAGATCTCCAGGGCAATATCCACACTGAAGCTTTCTTT. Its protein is CASSQDLQGNIHTEAFF.

DNA for the CDR3: TGCGCCAGCAGCTTGACTAGTCCCGATACGCAGTATTTT. It specifies CASSLTSPDTQYF. The chain joins TRBV5-1 to TRBJ2-3, with D tentatively TRBD2 (5 bases). The germline V gene encodes CDR1 SGHRS and CDR2 YFSETQ. V was clipped by 1 base and J by 6 bases, with 9 bases between them. This CDR3 spans 13 amino acids.

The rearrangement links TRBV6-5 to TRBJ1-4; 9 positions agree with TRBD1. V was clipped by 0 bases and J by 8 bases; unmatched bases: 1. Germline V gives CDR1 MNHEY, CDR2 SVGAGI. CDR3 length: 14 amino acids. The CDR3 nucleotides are TGTGCCAGCAGTTACTCGACAGGGGGAGAAAAACTGTTTTTT. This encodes CASSYSTGGEKLFF.

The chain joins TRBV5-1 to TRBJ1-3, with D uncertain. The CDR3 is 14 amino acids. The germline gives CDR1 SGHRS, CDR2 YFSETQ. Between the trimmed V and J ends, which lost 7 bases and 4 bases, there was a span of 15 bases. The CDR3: CASRSGPEGNTIYF. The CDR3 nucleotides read TGCGCCAGCCGGTCGGGCCCGGAGGGAAACACCATATATTTT.

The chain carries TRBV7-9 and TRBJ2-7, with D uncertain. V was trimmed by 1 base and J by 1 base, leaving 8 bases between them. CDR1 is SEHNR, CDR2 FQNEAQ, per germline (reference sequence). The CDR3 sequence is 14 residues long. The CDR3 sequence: CASSLGGGSYEQYF. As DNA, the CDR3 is TGTGCCAGCAGCTTAGGTGGCGGATCCTACGAGCAGTACTTC. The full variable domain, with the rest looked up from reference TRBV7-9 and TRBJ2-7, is DTGVSQNPRHKITKRGQNVTFRCDPISEHNRLYWYRQTLGQGPEFLTYFQNEAQLEKSRLLSDRFSAERPKGSFSTLEIQRTEQGDSAMYLCASSLGGGSYEQYFGPGTRLTVT.

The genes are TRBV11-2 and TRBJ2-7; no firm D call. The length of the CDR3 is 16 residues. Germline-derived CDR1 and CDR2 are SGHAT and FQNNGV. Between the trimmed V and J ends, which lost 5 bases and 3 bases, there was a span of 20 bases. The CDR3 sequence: CASSLGRNVIIYEQYF. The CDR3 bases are TGTGCCAGCAGCCTAGGGCGTAACGTTATAATCTACGAGCAGTACTTC.

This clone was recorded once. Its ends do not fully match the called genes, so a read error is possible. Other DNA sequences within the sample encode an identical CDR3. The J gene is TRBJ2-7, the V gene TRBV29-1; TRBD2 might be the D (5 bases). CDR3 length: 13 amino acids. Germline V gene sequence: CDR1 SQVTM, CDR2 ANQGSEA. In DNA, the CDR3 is TGCAGCGTTGAGGACGGGGTCTCCTACGAGCAGTACTTT. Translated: CSVEDGVSYEQYF.

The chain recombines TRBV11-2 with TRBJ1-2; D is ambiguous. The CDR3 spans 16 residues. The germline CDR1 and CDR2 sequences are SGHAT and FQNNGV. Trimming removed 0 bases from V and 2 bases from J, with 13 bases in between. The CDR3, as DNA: TGTGCCAGCAGCTTAGATTCAGGCCATCGAAACTATGGCTACACCTTC. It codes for CASSLDSGHRNYGYTF. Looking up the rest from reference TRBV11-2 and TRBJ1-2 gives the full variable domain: EAGVAQSPRYKIIEKRQSVAFWCNPISGHATLYWYQQILGQGPKLLIQFQNNGVVDDSQLPKDRFSAERLKGVDSTLKIQPAKLEDSAVYLCASSLDSGHRNYGYTFGSGTRLTVV.

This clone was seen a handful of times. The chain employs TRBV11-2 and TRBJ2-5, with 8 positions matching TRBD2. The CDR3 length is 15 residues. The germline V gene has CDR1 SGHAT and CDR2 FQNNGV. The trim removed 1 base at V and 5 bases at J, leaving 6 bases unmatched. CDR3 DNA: TGTGCCAGCAGCTTAGGATGGGAGCGGGGGGAGACCCAGTACTTC. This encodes CASSLGWERGETQYF.

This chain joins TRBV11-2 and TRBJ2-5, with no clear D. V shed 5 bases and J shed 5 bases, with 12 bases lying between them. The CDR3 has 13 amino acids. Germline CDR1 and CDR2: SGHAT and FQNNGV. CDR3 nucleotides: TGTGCCAGCAGCCCAGAGGCGAGGGAGACCCAGTACTTC. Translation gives CASSPEARETQYF. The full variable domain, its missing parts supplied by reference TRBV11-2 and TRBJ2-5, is EAGVAQSPRYKIIEKRQSVAFWCNPISGHATLYWYQQILGQGPKLLIQFQNNGVVDDSQLPKDRFSAERLKGVDSTLKIQPAKLEDSAVYLCASSPEARETQYFGPGTRLLVL.

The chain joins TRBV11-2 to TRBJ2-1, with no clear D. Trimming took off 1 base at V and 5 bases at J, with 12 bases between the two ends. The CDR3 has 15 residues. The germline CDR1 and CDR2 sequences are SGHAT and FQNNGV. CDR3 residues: CASSLGFNTNNEQFF. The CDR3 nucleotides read TGTGCCAGCAGCTTAGGTTTTAACACTAACAATGAGCAGTTCTTC.

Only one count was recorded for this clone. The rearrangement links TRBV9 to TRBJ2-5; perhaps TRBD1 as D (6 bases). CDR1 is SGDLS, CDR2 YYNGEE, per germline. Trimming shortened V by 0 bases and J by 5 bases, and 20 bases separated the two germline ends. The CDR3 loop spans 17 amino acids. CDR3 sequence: CASSVDGVGFRGETQYF. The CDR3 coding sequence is TGTGCCAGCAGCGTAGATGGGGTAGGATTTAGGGGGGAGACCCAGTACTTC.

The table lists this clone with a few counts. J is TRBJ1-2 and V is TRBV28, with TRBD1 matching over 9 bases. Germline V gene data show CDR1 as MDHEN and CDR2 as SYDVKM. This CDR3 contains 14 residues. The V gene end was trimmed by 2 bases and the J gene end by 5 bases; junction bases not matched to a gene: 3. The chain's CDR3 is CASSLEQGAYGYTF. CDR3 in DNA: TGTGCCAGCAGTTTAGAACAGGGGGCGTATGGCTACACCTTC.

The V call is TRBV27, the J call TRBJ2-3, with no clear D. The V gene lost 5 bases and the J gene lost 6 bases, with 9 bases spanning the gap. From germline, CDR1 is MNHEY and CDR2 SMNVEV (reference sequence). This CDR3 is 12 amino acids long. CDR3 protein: CASSLLGDTQYF. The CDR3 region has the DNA TGTGCCAGCAGTCTATTAGGGGATACGCAGTATTTT.

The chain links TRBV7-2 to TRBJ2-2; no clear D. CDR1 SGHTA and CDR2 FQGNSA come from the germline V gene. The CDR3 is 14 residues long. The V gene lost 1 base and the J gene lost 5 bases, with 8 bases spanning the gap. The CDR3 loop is CASSLVSGTGELFF. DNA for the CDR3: TGTGCCAGCAGCTTAGTCTCCGGGACCGGGGAGCTGTTTTTT.

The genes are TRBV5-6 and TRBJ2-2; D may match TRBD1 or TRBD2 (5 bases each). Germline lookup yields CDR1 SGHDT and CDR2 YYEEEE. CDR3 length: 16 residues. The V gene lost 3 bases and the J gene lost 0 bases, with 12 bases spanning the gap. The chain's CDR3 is CASSSYRGANTGELFF. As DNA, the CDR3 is TGTGCCAGCAGCTCCTACCGAGGGGCGAACACCGGGGAGCTGTTTTTT.

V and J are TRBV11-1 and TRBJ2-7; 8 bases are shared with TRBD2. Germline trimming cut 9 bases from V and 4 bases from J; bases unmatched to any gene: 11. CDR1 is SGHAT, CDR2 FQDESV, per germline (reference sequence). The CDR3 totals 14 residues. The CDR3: CASARLANSYEQYF. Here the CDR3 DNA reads TGTGCCAGTGCGCGACTAGCGAATTCTTACGAGCAGTACTTC. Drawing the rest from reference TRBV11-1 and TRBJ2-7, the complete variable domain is EAEVAQSPRYKITEKSQAVAFWCDPISGHATLYWYRQILGQGPELLVQFQDESVVDDSQLPKDRFSAERLKGVDSTLKIQPAELGDSAMYLCASARLANSYEQYFGPGTRLTVT.

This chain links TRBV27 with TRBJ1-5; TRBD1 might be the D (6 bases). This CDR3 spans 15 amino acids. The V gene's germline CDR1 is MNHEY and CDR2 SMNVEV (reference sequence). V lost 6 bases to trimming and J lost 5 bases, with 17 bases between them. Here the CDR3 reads CASSRTGFGDQPQHF. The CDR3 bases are TGTGCCAGCAGCCGTACAGGGTTTGGGGATCAGCCCCAGCATTTT.

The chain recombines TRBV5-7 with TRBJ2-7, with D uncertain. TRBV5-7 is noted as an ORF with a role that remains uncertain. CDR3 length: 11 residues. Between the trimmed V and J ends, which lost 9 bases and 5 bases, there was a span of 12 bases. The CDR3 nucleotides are TGTGCCAACCCCTCCACCGACGAGCAGTACTTC. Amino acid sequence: CANPSTDEQYF.

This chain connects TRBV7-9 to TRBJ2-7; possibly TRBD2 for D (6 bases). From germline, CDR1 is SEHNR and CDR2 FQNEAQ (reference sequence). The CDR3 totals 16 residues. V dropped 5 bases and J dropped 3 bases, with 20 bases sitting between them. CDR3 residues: CASSKTTSRRNYEQYF. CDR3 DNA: TGTGCCAGCAGCAAAACGACTAGTCGCCGAAACTACGAGCAGTACTTC. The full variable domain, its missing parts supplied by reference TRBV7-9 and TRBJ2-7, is DTGVSQNPRHKITKRGQNVTFRCDPISEHNRLYWYRQTLGQGPEFLTYFQNEAQLEKSRLLSDRFSAERPKGSFSTLEIQRTEQGDSAMYLCASSKTTSRRNYEQYFGPGTRLTVT.

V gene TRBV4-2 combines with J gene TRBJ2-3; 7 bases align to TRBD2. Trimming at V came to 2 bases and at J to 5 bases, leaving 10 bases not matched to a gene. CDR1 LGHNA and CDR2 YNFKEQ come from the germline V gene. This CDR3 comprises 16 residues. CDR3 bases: TGTGCCAGCAGCCAACCCGGACTAGATGGGCTAGATACGCAGTATTTT. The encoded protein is CASSQPGLDGLDTQYF.

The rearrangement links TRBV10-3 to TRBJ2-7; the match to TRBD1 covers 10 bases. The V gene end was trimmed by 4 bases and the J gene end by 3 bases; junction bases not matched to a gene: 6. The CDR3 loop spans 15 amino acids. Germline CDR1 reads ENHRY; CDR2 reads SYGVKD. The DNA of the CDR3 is TGTGCCATCAGTGGTTCGGGACAGGGGCACTACGAGCAGTACTTC. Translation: CAISGSGQGHYEQYF.

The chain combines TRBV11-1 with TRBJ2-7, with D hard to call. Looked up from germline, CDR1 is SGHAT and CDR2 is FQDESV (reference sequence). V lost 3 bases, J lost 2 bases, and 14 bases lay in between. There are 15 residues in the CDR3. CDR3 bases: TGTGCCAGCAGCTTCGGGTCAGGCTATACCTACGAGCAGTACTTC. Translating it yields CASSFGSGYTYEQYF.

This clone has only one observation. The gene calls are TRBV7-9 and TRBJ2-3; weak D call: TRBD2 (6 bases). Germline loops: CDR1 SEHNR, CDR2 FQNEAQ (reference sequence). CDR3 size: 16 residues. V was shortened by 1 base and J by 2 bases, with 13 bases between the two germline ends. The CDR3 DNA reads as TGTGCCAGCAGCTTAGGACCGGCGGGGTACACAGATACGCAGTATTTT. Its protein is CASSLGPAGYTDTQYF. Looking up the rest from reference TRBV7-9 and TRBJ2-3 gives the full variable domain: DTGVSQNPRHKITKRGQNVTFRCDPISEHNRLYWYRQTLGQGPEFLTYFQNEAQLEKSRLLSDRFSAERPKGSFSTLEIQRTEQGDSAMYLCASSLGPAGYTDTQYFGPGTRLTVL.

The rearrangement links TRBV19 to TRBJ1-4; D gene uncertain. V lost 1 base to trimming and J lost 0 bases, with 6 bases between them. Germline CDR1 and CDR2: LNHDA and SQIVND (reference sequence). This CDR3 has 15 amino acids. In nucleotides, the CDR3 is TGTGCCAGTAGTATAGCAGGTTCAACTAATGAAAAACTGTTTTTT. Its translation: CASSIAGSTNEKLFF.

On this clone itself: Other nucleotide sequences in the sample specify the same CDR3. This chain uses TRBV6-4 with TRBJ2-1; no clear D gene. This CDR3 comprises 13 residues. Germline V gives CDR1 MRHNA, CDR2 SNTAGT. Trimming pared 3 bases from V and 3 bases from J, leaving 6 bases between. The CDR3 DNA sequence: TGTGCCAGCAGTGATTCAGACTACAATGAGCAGTTCTTC. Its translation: CASSDSDYNEQFF.

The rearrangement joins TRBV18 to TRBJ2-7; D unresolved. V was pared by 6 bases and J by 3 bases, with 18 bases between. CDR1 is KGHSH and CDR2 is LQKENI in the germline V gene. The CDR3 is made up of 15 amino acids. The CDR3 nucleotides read TGTGCCAGCTCCCCCGTGCGTCTCCCCGGCTACGAGCAGTACTTC. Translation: CASSPVRLPGYEQYF.

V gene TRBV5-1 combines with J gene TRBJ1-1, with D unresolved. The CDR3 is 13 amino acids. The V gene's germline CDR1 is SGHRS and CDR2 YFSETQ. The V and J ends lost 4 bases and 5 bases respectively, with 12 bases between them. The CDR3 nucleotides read TGCGCCAGCAGCCCCTCTGATGGGACTGAAGCTTTCTTT. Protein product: CASSPSDGTEAFF.

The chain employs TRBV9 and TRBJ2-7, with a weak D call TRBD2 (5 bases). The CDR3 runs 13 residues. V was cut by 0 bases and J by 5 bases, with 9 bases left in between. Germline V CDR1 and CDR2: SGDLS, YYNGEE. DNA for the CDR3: TGTGCCAGCAGCGTAGCTTCTAGCAACGAGCAGTACTTC. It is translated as CASSVASSNEQYF.